This T cell receptor beta chain is drawn from a study of blood T cell repertoires in COVID-19. Study-level information: There were acute and convalescent COVID-19 samples, and they came from the United States, Italy and Spain. T cells, B-cell-depleted T cells, or PBMCs provided the cDNA or gDNA that served as material.

The authors' processing: Cell counts per sample came from amplifying reference gene primers. TCRdb's table, derived via immunoSEQ multiplex PCR, lists solely in-frame clones and lacks some. V and J calls and clone size are copied from that table; D and trimming were computed from the DNA. The table shows roughly 120,000 clones, with roughly four fifths occurring only once. This CDR3 contains 13 residues. V was shortened by 1 base and J by 5 bases, with 8 bases between the two germline ends. Germline loops: CDR1 SEHNR, CDR2 FQNEAQ (reference sequence). This receptor was obtained from a man aged 45-60 years with acute or convalescent COVID-19. The chain recombines TRBV7-9 with TRBJ2-5; the D gene is possibly TRBD2 (6 bases). Sequencing was carried out using peripheral blood. The CDR3, as DNA: TGTGCCAGCAGCTTAGAACTAGCCGAGACCCAGTACTTC. This codes for CASSLELAETQYF.